These T cell receptor beta chains were read from a single sample in a study of shared clonotypes between healthy human individuals. Measured with immunoSEQ multiplex PCR; TCRdb has only the in-frame clones, and not every one. The table has millions of clones, over 85% seen once. The sequencing input was naive CD4+ T cells from PBMCs. The receptor set was obtained from a man between 18 and 29 years old in good health. Some clones in this sample may be carry-over from other donors' samples. Each CDR3 is given with its conserved first and last residue. The order of the fields is V gene, clone size, J gene, D gene, CDR3 DNA, CDR3 protein. A D gene is named only where the DNA matches it firmly. Part of the rows lack a size; the others show once, few, many or a class for expanded clones.

TRBV4-1	.	TRBJ1-1	.	TGCGCCAGCAGCCAAGGACACCTGAACACTGAAGCTTTCTTT	CASSQGHLNTEAFF
TRBV15	.	TRBJ1-5	.	TGTGCCACCAGCAGAGGTACAGTCAATCAGCCCCAGCATTTT	CATSRGTVNQPQHF
TRBV7-2	.	TRBJ2-1	.	TGTGCCAGCAGCTTAGCCCAGAGAGGTGTCAATGAGCAGTTCTTC	CASSLAQRGVNEQFF
TRBV5-4	.	TRBJ2-5	.	TGTGCCAGCAGCTTGGGGGACCGAGACAGGGCCGGGGGGACCCAGTACTTC	CASSLGDRDRAGGTQYF
TRBV27	.	TRBJ2-5	TRBD1	TGTGCCAGCAGTTTATCGGGGCGACAGGGGGCTGAGACCCAGTACTTC	CASSLSGRQGAETQYF
TRBV30	.	TRBJ2-2	.	TGTGCCTGGAGGGGTGTTGATAGGGAGCTGTTTTTT	CAWRGVDRELFF
TRBV7-2	.	TRBJ1-4	.	TGTGCCAGCAGCCGCCCCCCAGGGGTCAGCGAAAAACTGTTTTTT	CASSRPPGVSEKLFF
TRBV7-3	once	TRBJ2-1	TRBD2	TGTGCCAGCAGCTTATTGGGCGGGGGACTAGCGGGATCTGAGCAGTTCTTC	CASSLLGGGLAGSEQFF
TRBV5-1	.	TRBJ1-5	TRBD1	TGCGCCAGCAGCCCCGACAGGGGCAATCAGCCCCAGCATTTT	CASSPDRGNQPQHF
TRBV4-1	.	TRBJ2-7	.	TGCGCCAGCAGCCAACCCATGTCCTACGAGCAGTACTTC	CASSQPMSYEQYF
TRBV7-2	once	TRBJ2-3	.	TGTGCCAGCAGCCAGGGGCAAGGGGGGAGTGGGCATACGCAGTATTTT	CASSQGQGGSGHTQYF
TRBV11-2	once	TRBJ2-7	.	TGTGCCAGCAGCCGCCCGGGACAAATATCCTACGAGCAGTACTTC	CASSRPGQISYEQYF
TRBV5-6	.	TRBJ2-7	.	TGTGCCAGCAGCTTGCCCGGGCTCGAGCAGTACTTC	CASSLPGLEQYF
TRBV7-9	.	TRBJ1-1	.	TGTGCCAGCGAAATCCTAGTCATGAACACTGAAGCTTTCTTT	CASEILVMNTEAFF
TRBV12-1	once	TRBJ2-7	.	TGTGCCAGCAGCTCGCGGACCTACGACTACGAGCAGTACTTC	CASSSRTYDYEQYF
TRBV4-2	.	TRBJ2-6	.	TGTGCCAGCAGCCAAGGCGACAGGCAGGCCAACGTCCTGACTTTC	CASSQGDRQANVLTF
TRBV5-1	.	TRBJ2-5	.	TGCGCCAGCAGCTCTCCCTATACGGGAGAGACCCAGTACTTC	CASSSPYTGETQYF
TRBV5-1	.	TRBJ1-1	.	TGCGCCAGCAGCTTGACGGCGGACACTGAAGCTTTCTTT	CASSLTADTEAFF
TRBV2	.	TRBJ1-4	.	TGTGCCAGCACCCCCGTGACAGGCTGGGAAAAACTGTTTTTT	CASTPVTGWEKLFF
TRBV6-5	.	TRBJ2-3	TRBD1	TGTGCCAGCCAGACAGGGGGTACGCAGTATTTT	CASQTGGTQYF
TRBV23-1	.	TRBJ2-7	.	TGCGCCAGCAGTCAATCATCTAGCCTCGGCGAGCAGTACTTC	CASSQSSSLGEQYF
TRBV6-1	.	TRBJ1-2	.	TGTGCCAGTAGAGCGGCGGGAAACTATGGCTACACCTTC	CASRAAGNYGYTF
TRBV9	.	TRBJ2-2	.	TGTGCCAGCAGGGGCAGTGGAACCGGGGAGCTGTTTTTT	CASRGSGTGELFF
TRBV5-1	.	TRBJ1-1	.	TGCGCCAGCAGCTTGGATGGGCCCACTGAAGCTTTCTTT	CASSLDGPTEAFF
TRBV20-1	.	TRBJ2-3	.	TGCAGTGCACCCTACGGGGATACGCAGTATTTT	CSAPYGDTQYF
TRBV19	.	TRBJ2-5	TRBD2	TGTGCCAGTAGTACTAGCGGGGTATTGGAGCCCCAGTACTTC	CASSTSGVLEPQYF
TRBV11-3	.	TRBJ1-1	.	TGTGCCAGCAGCTCTGACGGGAACACTGAAGCTTTCTTT	CASSSDGNTEAFF
TRBV5-1	.	TRBJ1-1	.	TGCGCCAGCAGCTTGGACTCAGGGAACACTGAAGCTTTCTTT	CASSLDSGNTEAFF
TRBV28	.	TRBJ2-3	.	TGTGCCAGCAGATTTAGGTGGGAGGATACGCAGTATTTT	CASRFRWEDTQYF
TRBV11-2	.	TRBJ2-3	TRBD2	TGTGCCAGCAGCCCGGGACTAGCGGGAGCGTCCGATACGCAGTATTTT	CASSPGLAGASDTQYF
TRBV30	.	TRBJ1-4	.	TGTGCCTGGAGCGGGGCGGCAACTAATGAAAAACTGTTTTTT	CAWSGAATNEKLFF
TRBV5-4	.	TRBJ1-2	.	TGTGCCAGCAGCTATAGGGGAATCTATGGCTACACCTTC	CASSYRGIYGYTF
TRBV28	.	TRBJ1-2	TRBD1	TGTGCCAGCACTAGAGAACCCGGACAGGGGGCGCGGGGTGGCTACACCTTC	CASTREPGQGARGGYTF
TRBV2	.	TRBJ2-7	.	TGTGCCAGCAGTACACTGTCCGAGCAGTACTTC	CASSTLSEQYF
TRBV29-1	.	TRBJ1-4	.	TGCAGCGTTGTGAGAATTGGAGGAGAAAAACTGTTTTTT	CSVVRIGGEKLFF
TRBV11-2	.	TRBJ1-5	.	TGTGCCAGCAGCTTAGGGCGGATAAATCAGCCCCAGCATTTT	CASSLGRINQPQHF
TRBV18	.	TRBJ2-1	.	TGTGCCAGCTCACCTCCCGGAGGGATATCCTACAATGAGCAGTTCTTC	CASSPPGGISYNEQFF
TRBV15	.	TRBJ2-7	TRBD2	TGTGCCACCAGCAGAGCTAGCGGGAGTCCCTACGAGCAGTACTTC	CATSRASGSPYEQYF
TRBV7-3	.	TRBJ2-1	.	TGTGCCAGCAGCTTAATGGAGTGGAGCCCTTCCTACAATGAGCAGTTCTTC	CASSLMEWSPSYNEQFF
TRBV5-1	.	TRBJ1-1	.	TGCGCCAGCAGCTTGGTTCTTGGGGTGAACACTGAAGCTTTCTTT	CASSLVLGVNTEAFF
TRBV28	.	TRBJ2-3	.	TGTGCCAGCAAGGGCCCGGGGGCAGATACGCAGTATTTT	CASKGPGADTQYF
TRBV6-4	.	TRBJ1-2	TRBD1	TGTGCCAGCAGTGACTTTACAGGGGGCAGCTACACCTTC	CASSDFTGGSYTF
TRBV5-1	.	TRBJ1-1	TRBD1	TGCGCCAGCAGCTTGGGACAGGGGAACACGGGTGCTTTCTTT	CASSLGQGNTGAFF
TRBV2	.	TRBJ2-2	.	TGTGCCAGCAGTGAAGGGTTGGGGGGAGGAATCCCCGGGGAGCTGTTTTTT	CASSEGLGGGIPGELFF